Listed below are T cell receptor beta chains from one sample, sequenced in a study of PD-1 blockade in classical Hodgkin lymphoma. Assay: immunoSEQ multiplex PCR; the TCRdb copy retains only in-frame clones and omits some. The table records 28,000 or so clones, about four fifths of them present only once. The specimen comprised peripheral blood mononuclear cells (PBMCs), sampled before the fourth cycle of nivolumab. The receptors were sampled from a human donor with classical Hodgkin lymphoma. Each CDR3 is given with its conserved first and last residue. D genes are given only for firm matches. Size tells how often a clone was seen (once, few, many) or the class of an expanded clone, and some rows leave it out.

size	V	J	D	DNA	CDR3
once	TRBV19	TRBJ1-1	TRBD1	TGTGCCAGTAGGGAGGACAGGTTGAGGACTGAAGCTTTCTTT	CASREDRLRTEAFF
NA	TRBV15	TRBJ1-4	NA	TGTGCCACCAGCAGGCGTCAGGTCCACCGGGGGGAAAAACTGTTTTTT	CATSRRQVHRGEKLFF
NA	TRBV5-1	TRBJ1-1	NA	TGCGCCAGCAGCCCGAATCCCGGGGGGGGAACTGAAGCTTTCTTT	CASSPNPGGGTEAFF
NA	TRBV6-1	TRBJ1-1	NA	TGTGCCAGCAGGGCTAGACACCCTGAAGCTTTCTTT	CASRARHPEAFF
few	TRBV6-5	TRBJ2-7	NA	TGTGCCAGCAGTAGCTCCGGAGGACGCTTCTACGAGCAGTACTTC	CASSSSGGRFYEQYF
few	TRBV5-1	TRBJ1-2	NA	TGCGCCAGCAGCACGTTAAACTATGGCTACACCTTC	CASSTLNYGYTF
NA	TRBV6-1	TRBJ2-2	NA	TGTGCCAGCATTATTCCGGGACTGAACACCGGGGAGCTGTTTTTT	CASIIPGLNTGELFF
NA	TRBV4-1	TRBJ2-1	TRBD2	TGCGCCAGCAGCCTTACTAGCGGTAGCTCCTACAATGAGCAGTTCTTC	CASSLTSGSSYNEQFF
NA	TRBV19	TRBJ2-1	TRBD2	TGTGCCAGTAGTCGTTCCAGGACTAGCAATGAGCAGTTCTTC	CASSRSRTSNEQFF
NA	TRBV27	TRBJ2-5	NA	TGTGCCAGCAGTTTATTTGCTCAAGAGACCCAGTACTTC	CASSLFAQETQYF
NA	TRBV28	TRBJ2-3	NA	TGTGCCAGCAGTTTAATGACGGGAGTTCAGTATTTT	CASSLMTGVQYF
once	TRBV5-4	TRBJ2-1	NA	TGTGCCAGCAGCGGCCGGGGAGACTCCTACAATGAGCAGTTCTTC	CASSGRGDSYNEQFF
NA	TRBV27	TRBJ2-6	NA	TGTGCCAGCAGTTTATTCGGGACATCCTCTGGGGCCAACGTCCTGACTTTC	CASSLFGTSSGANVLTF
NA	TRBV6-5	TRBJ1-6	TRBD1	TGTGCCAGCAGAGACAGGGGGCGAGTTAATTCACCCCTCCACTTT	CASRDRGRVNSPLHF
NA	TRBV29-1	TRBJ2-3	NA	TGCAGCGTTGATTCGGGGGGCGCAGATACGCAGTATTTT	CSVDSGGADTQYF
few	TRBV27	TRBJ2-3	TRBD2	TGTGCCAGCAGTTTAGCTCTAGCGGGAGGGCCTGGGACAGATACGCAGTATTTT	CASSLALAGGPGTDTQYF
NA	TRBV18	TRBJ1-5	NA	TGTGCCAGCTCATCCCAGGAGGATCAGCCCCAGCATTTT	CASSSQEDQPQHF
few	TRBV6-1	TRBJ1-5	NA	TGTGCCAGCAGTGAAGGAGTGGGCAATCAGCCCCAGCATTTT	CASSEGVGNQPQHF
NA	TRBV19	TRBJ2-7	NA	TGTGCCAGTAGAGGATTACCAAGGCACGAGCAGTACTTC	CASRGLPRHEQYF
NA	TRBV18	TRBJ2-7	TRBD1	TGTGCCAGCTCACCTAGAGGGACAGGGTATGAGCAGTACTTC	CASSPRGTGYEQYF
once	TRBV11-2	TRBJ2-1	NA	TGTGCCAGCAGCCAGAGTGGTCTACTATACAATGAGCAGTTCTTC	CASSQSGLLYNEQFF
NA	TRBV27	TRBJ2-7	TRBD2	TGTGCCAGCAGTTTAAAGACTAGCGGGTTTGGTTACGAGCAGTACTTC	CASSLKTSGFGYEQYF
NA	TRBV7-8	TRBJ2-2	NA	TGTGCCAGCAGCTTGCGGACAGCACCCGCGGAGCTGTTTTTT	CASSLRTAPAELFF
once	TRBV6-1	TRBJ1-5	NA	TGTGCCAGCAGTGAAGCGAGCGGGTCAAATCAGCCCCAGCATTTT	CASSEASGSNQPQHF
NA	TRBV6-5	TRBJ2-1	TRBD1	TGTGCCAGCAGTTGGACAGGAAGCTCCTACAATGAGCAGTTCTTC	CASSWTGSSYNEQFF
NA	TRBV19	TRBJ1-4	NA	TGTGCCAGTAGTAACTGGGCAGCAAATGAAAAACTGTTTTTT	CASSNWAANEKLFF
NA	TRBV2	TRBJ1-3	NA	TGTGCCAGCCAAAGACTCCGGGGCCCGGGAAACACCATATATTTT	CASQRLRGPGNTIYF
once	TRBV2	TRBJ2-5	TRBD2	TGTGCCAGCAGCGCGACTAGCGGGCCCACCCAGTACTTC	CASSATSGPTQYF
once	TRBV6-1	TRBJ2-7	NA	TGTGCCAGCAAGTCGCAGCACAGAACCTACGAGCAGTACTTC	CASKSQHRTYEQYF
few	TRBV28	TRBJ2-5	TRBD1	TGTGCCAGCAGTAGACAGGGAAACCAAGAGACCCAGTACTTC	CASSRQGNQETQYF
NA	TRBV6-1	TRBJ2-3	NA	TGTGCCAGCAGTGTGTATCTACCCACAGATACGCAGTATTTT	CASSVYLPTDTQYF
NA	TRBV6-6	TRBJ2-6	NA	TGTGCCAGCAGTGCAGGGGGGTACTCTGGGGCCAACGTCCTGACTTTC	CASSAGGYSGANVLTF
NA	TRBV27	TRBJ1-1	NA	TGTGCCAGCAGCTCTATGCCAAGCGCTGAAGCTTTCTTT	CASSSMPSAEAFF
NA	TRBV20-1	TRBJ2-7	NA	TGCAGTGCTAGCGGGGGCTACGAGCAGTACTTC	CSASGGYEQYF
NA	TRBV6-1	TRBJ2-2	NA	TGTGCCAGCAGTGTCAAACGGCTCACCGGGGAGCTGTTTTTT	CASSVKRLTGELFF
NA	TRBV28	TRBJ1-2	NA	TGTGCCAGCAGTCCAGGGTGGCAGTTCTATGGCTACACCTTC	CASSPGWQFYGYTF
few	TRBV5-1	TRBJ2-2	NA	TGCGCCAGCAGCTTGGTACCCGCCACCGGGGAGCTGTTTTTT	CASSLVPATGELFF
NA	TRBV5-4	TRBJ2-7	NA	TGTGCCAGCAGTCCAGACCTTGGTACCCTCTACGAGCAGTACTTC	CASSPDLGTLYEQYF
NA	TRBV18	TRBJ1-3	NA	TGTGCCAGCTCACGGTCTGAGGGTCCTGGAAACACCATATATTTT	CASSRSEGPGNTIYF
few	TRBV14	TRBJ1-3	NA	TGTGCCAGCAGCCACAGGGTTGGTAGAAACACCATATATTTT	CASSHRVGRNTIYF
NA	TRBV15	TRBJ2-7	TRBD1	TGTGCCAGTTCCGGGACAGAGTTCTCCGAGCAGTACTTC	CASSGTEFSEQYF
NA	TRBV18	TRBJ1-2	TRBD1	TGTGCCAGCTCACCCCTCCCCTTCTCCGGGACAGGGGGCGCATATGGCTACACCTTC	CASSPLPFSGTGGAYGYTF
NA	TRBV4-2	TRBJ2-1	TRBD2	TGTGCCAGCAGCCCGGGGGGAGGGGCCCTATACAATGAGCAGTTCTTC	CASSPGGGALYNEQFF
NA	TRBV6-6	TRBJ2-7	TRBD1	TGTGCCAGTTCCGAGGGACAGTACTACGAGCAGTACTTC	CASSEGQYYEQYF
NA	TRBV28	TRBJ1-5	TRBD1	TGTGCCAGCAGTCCCAGACAGGGCTATCAGCCCCAGCATTTT	CASSPRQGYQPQHF
NA	TRBV18	TRBJ1-1	NA	TGTGCCAGCTCGTCATTGACGGTGAACACTGAAGCTTTCTTT	CASSSLTVNTEAFF
NA	TRBV6-1	TRBJ2-1	TRBD2	TGTGCCAGCAGAAGACTAGCTACCTACAATGAGCAGTTCTTC	CASRRLATYNEQFF
NA	TRBV14	TRBJ1-4	NA	TGTGCCAGCAGAGGGGGATTGCGAGAAAAACTGTTTTTT	CASRGGLREKLFF
NA	TRBV6-6	TRBJ1-2	NA	TGTGCCAGCAGCCTGGGACATCCCGGGTCCCTAGGCTACACCTTC	CASSLGHPGSLGYTF